This is a list of T cell receptor beta chains from one sample in a study of blood T cells in healthy people across ages. TCRdb recomputed calls from the 5' RACE reads with MiXCR, one row per CDR3 protein. The sample lists about 730,000 distinct CDR3 sequences, roughly two fifths occurring once. What was sequenced was blood. The receptors were sampled from a woman in her sixties in good health. The CDR3 runs from the conserved cysteine through the conserved F or W. The order of the fields is CDR3 protein, CDR3 DNA, V gene, D gene, clone size, J gene. A D gene is named only where the DNA matches it firmly. Not every row has a clone size; where given, it reads once, few, many or a size class.

CASSLRPGTGGTDTQYF TGTGCCAGCAGCTTACGCCCCGGGACAGGGGGCACAGATACGCAGTATTTT TRBV7-9 TRBD1 few TRBJ2-3
CASYRGGDTQYF TGTGCCAGCTACCGAGGAGGCGATACGCAGTATTTT TRBV12-3/TRBV12-4 NA few TRBJ2-3
CASTTGELTDTQYF TGTGCCAGCACAACAGGGGAGTTGACAGATACGCAGTATTTT TRBV12-3/TRBV12-4 TRBD1 NA TRBJ2-3
CASSQLNPGTANYGYTF TGTGCCAGCAGCCAACTGAACCCCGGGACAGCTAACTATGGCTACACCTTC TRBV4-2 TRBD1 NA TRBJ1-2
CASSLGRVRNYGYTF TGTGCCAGCAGCTTAGGGAGGGTGCGTAACTATGGCTACACCTTC TRBV7-4 NA few TRBJ1-2
CASSLRLVESYEQYF TGTGCCAGCAGTCTGAGACTGGTGGAGTCCTACGAGCAGTACTTC TRBV28 NA NA TRBJ2-7
CASRPESSYNEQFF TGCGCCAGCCGGCCAGAGAGCTCCTACAATGAGCAGTTCTTC TRBV5-1 NA few TRBJ2-1
CASSLTGESLGVYGYTF TGTGCCAGCAGCTTAACAGGGGAGTCCTTAGGGGTCTATGGCTACACCTTC TRBV7-8 TRBD1 NA TRBJ1-2
CASSDEITGSGGTQYF TGTGCCAGCAGCGACGAAATAACAGGGTCAGGGGGGACCCAGTACTTC TRBV2 TRBD1 few TRBJ2-5
CASSPRTGGCEAFF TGTGCCAGCAGTCCGCGGACAGGGGGCTGTGAAGCTTTCTTT TRBV12-3/TRBV12-4 TRBD1 once TRBJ1-1
CASSEVSGGIDTQYF TGTGCCAGCAGTGAAGTGAGCGGGGGAATAGATACGCAGTATTTT TRBV6-1 TRBD2 NA TRBJ2-3
CATSVFGTQYF TGTGCCACCTCGGTATTCGGGACCCAGTACTTC TRBV24-1 NA NA TRBJ2-5
CATSRARQRLTEAFF TGTGCCACCAGCAGAGCCCGACAGAGGCTCACTGAAGCTTTCTTT TRBV15 NA NA TRBJ1-1
CASSLAGESEQYF TGTGCCAGCAGCTTAGCTGGGGAGAGTGAGCAGTACTTC TRBV7-2 NA NA TRBJ2-4
CSAPSGLAGATQYF TGCAGTGCTCCCTCGGGACTAGCGGGAGCTACCCAGTACTTC TRBV20-1 TRBD2 few TRBJ2-5
CSARDGQGGYNGYTF TGCAGTGCTAGAGACGGACAGGGTGGATACAATGGCTACACCTTC TRBV20-1 TRBD1 NA TRBJ1-2
CASSLPVIPYEQYF TGTGCCAGCAGTTTGCCGGTAATCCCTTACGAGCAGTACTTC TRBV2 NA many TRBJ2-7
CASSLGAQGTGELFF TGTGCCAGCAGTTTGGGTGCGCAGGGGACCGGGGAGCTGTTTTTT TRBV28 NA NA TRBJ2-2
CASSGLAGGPTSEQYF TGTGCCAGCAGCGGACTAGCGGGGGGGCCAACATCCGAGCAGTACTTC TRBV12-3/TRBV12-4 TRBD2 NA TRBJ2-7
CASSESDDKLYF TGCGCCAGCAGTGAGTCGGACGATAAGTTGTATTTT TRBV10-1 NA NA TRBJ2-3
CASSQEEQPYEQYF TGTGCCAGCAGCCAAGAAGAACAGCCCTACGAGCAGTACTTC TRBV4-2 NA NA TRBJ2-7
CASSQGGGLWEKLFF TGCGCCAGCAGCCAAGGAGGGGGTCTGTGGGAAAAACTGTTTTTT TRBV4-3 NA NA TRBJ1-4
CASSQELAGAYEQYF TGTGCCAGCAGCCAAGAACTAGCGGGAGCCTACGAGCAGTACTTC TRBV4-3 TRBD2 many TRBJ2-7
CASSTDRAVAYEQYF TGTGCCAGCAGTACGGACAGGGCCGTGGCCTACGAGCAGTACTTC TRBV12-3/TRBV12-4 TRBD1 NA TRBJ2-7
CASSPSREQYF TGTGCCAGCAGTCCGTCTAGGGAGCAGTACTTC TRBV12-3/TRBV12-4 NA NA TRBJ2-5
CASRTGLSGANVLTF TGTGCCAGCAGAACAGGGCTCTCTGGGGCCAACGTCCTGACTTTC TRBV2 NA few TRBJ2-6
CASTAPGANYGYTF TGTGCCAGCACTGCACCTGGGGCTAACTATGGCTACACCTTC TRBV6-5 NA NA TRBJ1-2
CSVPSGSGRQETQYF TGCAGCGTTCCATCGGGGAGCGGGAGACAAGAGACCCAGTACTTC TRBV29-1 TRBD2 many TRBJ2-5
CASGTGGKFYNEQFF TGTGCCAGTGGGACAGGGGGAAAGTTTTACAATGAGCAGTTCTTC TRBV27 TRBD1 few TRBJ2-1
CATTAGRGQETQYF TGTGCCACCACCGCTGGGAGGGGTCAAGAGACCCAGTACTTC TRBV28 TRBD2 NA TRBJ2-5
CASSATGGGDEQFF TGTGCCAGCTCCGCCACGGGGGGAGGCGATGAGCAGTTCTTC TRBV18 TRBD2 NA TRBJ2-1
CASTETVGPIYEQFF TGTGCCAGCACCGAGACAGTGGGCCCAATCTACGAGCAGTTCTTC TRBV6-5 NA once TRBJ2-1
CASRRLAGDETQYF TGTGCCAGCAGAAGACTAGCGGGAGATGAGACCCAGTACTTC TRBV11-2 TRBD2 few TRBJ2-5
CASSYEAVYEQYF TGTGCCAGCAGTTACGAGGCGGTCTACGAGCAGTACTTC TRBV6-6 NA NA TRBJ2-7
CASSRSGGATGTDTQYF TGCGCCAGCAGTCGGAGCGGGGGGGCTACCGGCACAGATACGCAGTATTTT TRBV10-2 TRBD2 NA TRBJ2-3
CANSPGQGRYGYTF TGTGCCAACTCGCCGGGACAGGGTCGGTATGGCTACACCTTC TRBV7-3 TRBD1 NA TRBJ1-2
CASSSSTSGSNEQYF TGTGCCAGCAGCTCGTCGACTAGCGGGAGCAACGAGCAGTACTTC TRBV7-9 TRBD2 NA TRBJ2-7
CASSVSRVQPQHF TGTGCCAGCAGTGTGTCTAGGGTTCAGCCCCAGCATTTT TRBV27 NA NA TRBJ1-5
CASSFSGLDTQYF TGTGCCAGCAGCTTTTCGGGACTAGATACGCAGTATTTT TRBV7-9 NA NA TRBJ2-3
CASSYTRTGGREQYF TGTGCCAGCAGTTACACCCGGACAGGGGGCCGGGAGCAGTACTTC TRBV6-5 TRBD1 NA TRBJ2-7